The clone carrying this T cell receptor beta chain came up many times. Its antigen is undetermined. This sample is part of a study of CD8 T cells in ankylosing spondylitis. MiXCR, run by TCRdb on the 5' RACE reads, gives a single entry per CDR3 protein. There are 210,000 or so distinct CDR3 sequences in the sample; 8% to 10% occur only once, and approximately 4.8% lies in the top ten. The CDR3 extends over 19 amino acids. V lost 3 bases to trimming and J lost 2 bases; unmatched junction nucleotides: 14. General study points: Earlier studies detected some motif variants in reactive arthritis synovial fluid and blood. Reportedly, matched ankylosing spondylitis synovial fluid was significantly enriched for disease-linked clones.

This clonotype originated in a female donor with ankylosing spondylitis or in good health (not recorded which). The sequenced material came from blood, either unsorted or a sorted T cell fraction (not recorded which). This rearrangement joins TRBV12-3 or TRBV12-4 to TRBJ1-1; 11 nucleotides match TRBD1. The CDR3 coding sequence is TGTGCCAGCAGTTTCTGGACAGGGGGCGCTGGCCGACGAAACACTGAAGCTTTCTTT. Protein: CASSFWTGGAGRRNTEAFF.